Reported below is one T cell receptor (beta chain). V gave up 6 bases and J gave up 0 bases, with 15 bases separating them. CDR1 SGHTA and CDR2 FQGNSA come from the germline V gene. This CDR3 contains 15 residues. The data are from a study of control samples from healthy donors and cancer patients. TCRdb's copy holds only in-frame clones and misses some; the assay was immunoSEQ multiplex PCR. The sample lists about 75,000 clones; 94% were seen once. This chain uses TRBV7-2 with TRBJ2-7, with D possibly TRBD2 on 5 matching bases. The material sequenced was blood. The source of this sequence is a woman between 40 and 55 years old in good health. The CDR3 loop is CASSTDWGSSYEQYF. The CDR3 bases are TGTGCCAGCAGTACGGACTGGGGAAGCTCCTACGAGCAGTACTTC.